These T cell receptor beta chains were read from a single sample in a study of blood T cell repertoires in COVID-19. Sequencing used immunoSEQ multiplex PCR; TCRdb keeps in-frame clones, though not all of them. In the table there are 250,000 to 300,000 clones, over 85% of which are singletons. The sample consisted of peripheral blood. These receptors originate from a woman between 25 and 40 years old with COVID-19, enrolled during active disease. CDR3s include the opening cysteine and the closing phenylalanine or tryptophan. D genes are given only for firm matches. Clone size, where shown, is once, few, many, or a class for clones that have expanded.

V gene: TRBV5-1; clone size: NA; J gene: TRBJ1-5; D gene: NA; CDR3 protein: CASSWDKDQPQHF; CDR3 DNA: TGCGCCAGCAGCTGGGACAAAGATCAGCCCCAGCATTTT
V gene: TRBV6-5; clone size: NA; J gene: TRBJ2-1; D gene: NA; CDR3 protein: CASIPGESYNEQFF; CDR3 DNA: TGTGCCAGCATCCCAGGGGAGTCCTACAATGAGCAGTTCTTC
V gene: TRBV11-2; clone size: NA; J gene: TRBJ2-7; D gene: NA; CDR3 protein: CASSFVLYEQYF; CDR3 DNA: TGTGCCAGCAGCTTCGTCCTATACGAGCAGTACTTC
V gene: TRBV6-5; clone size: NA; J gene: TRBJ2-1; D gene: NA; CDR3 protein: CASRVLTDNEQFF; CDR3 DNA: TGTGCCAGCAGGGTTTTAACAGACAATGAGCAGTTCTTC
V gene: TRBV27; clone size: NA; J gene: TRBJ2-2; D gene: TRBD2; CDR3 protein: CASSPGTSGGYTGELFF; CDR3 DNA: TGTGCCAGCAGTCCAGGGACTAGCGGGGGGTACACCGGGGAGCTGTTTTTT
V gene: TRBV12-3/TRBV12-4; clone size: few; J gene: TRBJ1-2; D gene: NA; CDR3 protein: CASSASTGYGYTF; CDR3 DNA: TGTGCCAGCAGTGCAAGTACAGGCTATGGCTACACCTTC
V gene: TRBV4-1; clone size: NA; J gene: TRBJ1-5; D gene: TRBD1; CDR3 protein: CASSQFPGGLGQPQHF; CDR3 DNA: TGCGCCAGCAGCCAATTCCCAGGGGGTTTAGGACAGCCCCAGCATTTT
V gene: TRBV7-9; clone size: medium-sized; J gene: TRBJ2-5; D gene: NA; CDR3 protein: CASSLGDDLYQETQYF; CDR3 DNA: TGTGCCAGCAGCTTAGGCGACGACTTATACCAAGAGACCCAGTACTTC
V gene: TRBV7-7; clone size: NA; J gene: TRBJ2-3; D gene: NA; CDR3 protein: CASSLSFSEDTQYF; CDR3 DNA: TGTGCCAGCAGCTTAAGCTTTTCGGAGGATACGCAGTATTTT
V gene: TRBV7-9; clone size: NA; J gene: TRBJ2-1; D gene: TRBD2; CDR3 protein: CASSLNGGDEQFF; CDR3 DNA: TGTGCCAGCAGCCTAAATGGGGGGGATGAGCAGTTCTTC
V gene: TRBV10-2; clone size: NA; J gene: TRBJ1-5; D gene: TRBD1; CDR3 protein: CASSESPDRGYQPQHF; CDR3 DNA: TGCGCCAGCAGTGAGTCGCCGGACAGGGGCTATCAGCCCCAGCATTTT
V gene: TRBV6-6; clone size: NA; J gene: TRBJ2-3; D gene: NA; CDR3 protein: CASRRVDIDTQYF; CDR3 DNA: TGTGCCAGCAGGCGCGTAGATATTGATACGCAGTATTTT
V gene: TRBV6-1; clone size: NA; J gene: TRBJ2-4; D gene: TRBD2; CDR3 protein: CASTYPGGGNIQYF; CDR3 DNA: TGTGCCAGCACTTACCCCGGGGGGGGAAACATTCAGTACTTC
V gene: TRBV5-1; clone size: NA; J gene: TRBJ1-2; D gene: TRBD1; CDR3 protein: CASSKGQGSFNYGYTF; CDR3 DNA: TGCGCCAGCAGCAAGGGACAGGGATCTTTCAACTATGGCTACACCTTC
V gene: TRBV5-1; clone size: NA; J gene: TRBJ2-7; D gene: NA; CDR3 protein: CASSYRDFGYEQYF; CDR3 DNA: TGCGCCAGCAGCTACCGGGACTTCGGTTACGAGCAGTACTTC
V gene: TRBV30; clone size: NA; J gene: TRBJ2-1; D gene: TRBD1; CDR3 protein: CAWRMQGASYNEQFF; CDR3 DNA: TGTGCCTGGCGCATGCAGGGGGCGTCCTACAATGAGCAGTTCTTC
V gene: TRBV19; clone size: NA; J gene: TRBJ1-4; D gene: TRBD1; CDR3 protein: CASSARAGGPTNEKLFF; CDR3 DNA: TGTGCCAGTAGTGCCCGAGCAGGGGGCCCAACTAATGAAAAACTGTTTTTT
V gene: TRBV5-1; clone size: NA; J gene: TRBJ2-5; D gene: NA; CDR3 protein: CASRGGRGSVETQYF; CDR3 DNA: TGCGCCAGCAGGGGAGGTCGCGGATCGGTGGAGACCCAGTACTTC
V gene: TRBV5-4; clone size: NA; J gene: TRBJ1-2; D gene: NA; CDR3 protein: CASSLGLRINYGYTF; CDR3 DNA: TGTGCCAGCAGCTTGGGTTTGCGTATTAACTATGGCTACACCTTC
V gene: TRBV7-9; clone size: NA; J gene: TRBJ2-1; D gene: NA; CDR3 protein: CASSSRDNPLEQFF; CDR3 DNA: TGTGCCAGCAGCTCACGGGACAATCCCCTTGAGCAGTTCTTC
V gene: TRBV4-1; clone size: NA; J gene: TRBJ2-3; D gene: NA; CDR3 protein: CASSQGTLPDTQYF; CDR3 DNA: TGCGCCAGCAGCCAAGGGACACTGCCAGATACGCAGTATTTT
V gene: TRBV6-5; clone size: NA; J gene: TRBJ1-1; D gene: NA; CDR3 protein: CASSSRAGTEAFF; CDR3 DNA: TGTGCCAGCAGTTCGAGAGCGGGAACTGAAGCTTTCTTT
V gene: TRBV6-5; clone size: NA; J gene: TRBJ1-1; D gene: TRBD1; CDR3 protein: CASNLDRGNTEAFF; CDR3 DNA: TGTGCCAGCAATCTAGACAGGGGGAACACTGAAGCTTTCTTT
V gene: TRBV2; clone size: NA; J gene: TRBJ2-1; D gene: NA; CDR3 protein: CASSPTSNEQFF; CDR3 DNA: TGTGCCAGCAGTCCGACTAGCAATGAGCAGTTCTTC
V gene: TRBV2; clone size: NA; J gene: TRBJ1-1; D gene: NA; CDR3 protein: CASSRTRRDTEAFF; CDR3 DNA: TGTGCCAGCAGTCGAACACGGAGGGACACTGAAGCTTTCTTT
V gene: TRBV28; clone size: few; J gene: TRBJ2-7; D gene: NA; CDR3 protein: CASSIETGAYEQYF; CDR3 DNA: TGTGCCAGCAGCATCGAGACAGGAGCCTACGAGCAGTACTTC
V gene: TRBV19; clone size: NA; J gene: TRBJ1-1; D gene: NA; CDR3 protein: CASTSSGGRMNTEAFF; CDR3 DNA: TGTGCCAGTACCTCCTCGGGGGGCCGGATGAACACTGAAGCTTTCTTT
V gene: TRBV5-1; clone size: NA; J gene: TRBJ2-1; D gene: TRBD2; CDR3 protein: CASSLLGLGSYNEQFF; CDR3 DNA: TGCGCCAGCAGCTTACTCGGACTAGGCTCCTACAATGAGCAGTTCTTC
V gene: TRBV27; clone size: NA; J gene: TRBJ1-2; D gene: NA; CDR3 protein: CASSLSIRGNENGYTF; CDR3 DNA: TGTGCCAGCAGTTTATCGATCCGGGGAAATGAGAATGGCTACACCTTC
V gene: TRBV2; clone size: NA; J gene: TRBJ2-2; D gene: NA; CDR3 protein: CASLKGAGTSPGELFF; CDR3 DNA: TGTGCCAGCCTTAAAGGGGCAGGGACTTCACCCGGGGAGCTGTTTTTT
V gene: TRBV5-1; clone size: NA; J gene: TRBJ2-3; D gene: NA; CDR3 protein: CASSGGGADTQYF; CDR3 DNA: TGCGCCAGCAGCGGGGGGGGCGCAGATACGCAGTATTTT
V gene: TRBV5-1; clone size: NA; J gene: TRBJ2-5; D gene: NA; CDR3 protein: CASSLFQSGIQQETQYF; CDR3 DNA: TGCGCCAGCAGCTTGTTTCAGTCAGGAATCCAGCAAGAGACCCAGTACTTC
V gene: TRBV29-1; clone size: NA; J gene: TRBJ2-5; D gene: NA; CDR3 protein: CSVVSGQETQYF; CDR3 DNA: TGCAGCGTTGTATCGGGACAAGAGACCCAGTACTTC
V gene: TRBV29-1; clone size: NA; J gene: TRBJ2-2; D gene: NA; CDR3 protein: CSVNEEGPDTGELFF; CDR3 DNA: TGCAGCGTTAACGAGGAGGGGCCAGACACCGGGGAGCTGTTTTTT
V gene: TRBV9; clone size: NA; J gene: TRBJ2-3; D gene: NA; CDR3 protein: CASSPNPGLNTDTQYF; CDR3 DNA: TGTGCCAGCAGCCCCAATCCGGGACTGAACACAGATACGCAGTATTTT
V gene: TRBV18; clone size: NA; J gene: TRBJ1-2; D gene: NA; CDR3 protein: CASSTGHSYGYTF; CDR3 DNA: TGTGCCAGCTCAACGGGACACTCCTATGGCTACACCTTC
V gene: TRBV27; clone size: NA; J gene: TRBJ1-2; D gene: TRBD1; CDR3 protein: CASSFIQGAGGYTF; CDR3 DNA: TGTGCCAGCAGTTTCATACAGGGGGCAGGGGGCTACACCTTC
V gene: TRBV5-1; clone size: NA; J gene: TRBJ1-4; D gene: NA; CDR3 protein: CASSLAQGNEKLFF; CDR3 DNA: TGCGCCAGCAGCTTGGCTCAGGGGAATGAAAAACTGTTTTTT
V gene: TRBV12-3/TRBV12-4; clone size: NA; J gene: TRBJ1-1; D gene: NA; CDR3 protein: CASSSTSNTEAFF; CDR3 DNA: TGTGCCAGCAGTTCTACCTCGAACACTGAAGCTTTCTTT
V gene: TRBV11-2; clone size: NA; J gene: TRBJ2-7; D gene: NA; CDR3 protein: CASSFGTQRYEQYF; CDR3 DNA: TGTGCCAGCAGCTTCGGGACACAACGCTACGAGCAGTACTTC
V gene: TRBV5-5; clone size: NA; J gene: TRBJ1-2; D gene: NA; CDR3 protein: CASSFLQGLGYGYTF; CDR3 DNA: TGTGCCAGCAGCTTTTTACAGGGTTTGGGGTATGGCTACACCTTC
V gene: TRBV12-3/TRBV12-4; clone size: NA; J gene: TRBJ1-1; D gene: NA; CDR3 protein: CASRSDSHTEAFF; CDR3 DNA: TGTGCCAGCAGGTCCGACAGTCACACTGAAGCTTTCTTT
V gene: TRBV6-5; clone size: NA; J gene: TRBJ1-3; D gene: NA; CDR3 protein: CASSYSVNSGNTIYF; CDR3 DNA: TGTGCCAGCAGTTACTCCGTAAACTCTGGAAACACCATATATTTT
V gene: TRBV12-1; clone size: NA; J gene: TRBJ2-5; D gene: NA; CDR3 protein: CASSFPPDGLAEETQYF; CDR3 DNA: TGTGCCAGCAGCTTTCCTCCAGACGGACTAGCAGAAGAGACCCAGTACTTC
V gene: TRBV28; clone size: NA; J gene: TRBJ1-3; D gene: TRBD1; CDR3 protein: CASSSQGAQNTIYF; CDR3 DNA: TGTGCCAGCAGCTCACAGGGGGCTCAAAACACCATATATTTT
V gene: TRBV2; clone size: NA; J gene: TRBJ1-3; D gene: TRBD1; CDR3 protein: CASGTGSYIVSGNTIYF; CDR3 DNA: TGTGCCAGTGGGACAGGGTCCTATATTGTCTCTGGAAACACCATATATTTT
V gene: TRBV4-1; clone size: NA; J gene: TRBJ1-2; D gene: NA; CDR3 protein: CASSQDIQGIYGYTF; CDR3 DNA: TGCGCCAGCAGCCAAGATATTCAGGGGATATATGGCTACACCTTC
V gene: TRBV4-1; clone size: NA; J gene: TRBJ2-7; D gene: TRBD1; CDR3 protein: CASTPMAGTGAYEQYF; CDR3 DNA: TGCGCCAGCACCCCAATGGCCGGGACAGGAGCCTACGAGCAGTACTTC
V gene: TRBV6-6; clone size: NA; J gene: TRBJ1-1; D gene: TRBD1; CDR3 protein: CASSYRTGTVEAFF; CDR3 DNA: TGTGCCAGCAGTTATCGGACAGGGACGGTTGAAGCTTTCTTT
V gene: TRBV10-2; clone size: once; J gene: TRBJ1-5; D gene: TRBD1; CDR3 protein: CASSDAGQGLVSNQPQHF; CDR3 DNA: TGCGCCAGCAGTGACGCCGGACAGGGTTTAGTTAGCAATCAGCCCCAGCATTTT
V gene: TRBV5-5; clone size: NA; J gene: TRBJ2-1; D gene: TRBD2; CDR3 protein: CASSSPGGRNNEQFF; CDR3 DNA: TGTGCCAGCAGCTCTCCGGGGGGGAGAAACAATGAGCAGTTCTTC
V gene: TRBV13; clone size: NA; J gene: TRBJ1-2; D gene: TRBD1; CDR3 protein: CASSSRDSHYGYTF; CDR3 DNA: TGTGCCAGCAGCTCGCGGGACAGCCACTATGGCTACACCTTC
V gene: TRBV6-5; clone size: NA; J gene: TRBJ2-7; D gene: TRBD1; CDR3 protein: CASSYSNRGIYEQYF; CDR3 DNA: TGTGCCAGCAGTTACTCCAACAGGGGGATCTACGAGCAGTACTTC
V gene: TRBV19; clone size: NA; J gene: TRBJ1-1; D gene: NA; CDR3 protein: CASSIDRGGPEAFF; CDR3 DNA: TGTGCCAGTAGTATAGATCGGGGGGGTCCTGAAGCTTTCTTT
V gene: TRBV29-1; clone size: NA; J gene: TRBJ1-1; D gene: TRBD1; CDR3 protein: CSATGVGNTEAFF; CDR3 DNA: TGCAGCGCCACAGGGGTGGGGAACACTGAAGCTTTCTTT
V gene: TRBV5-1; clone size: NA; J gene: TRBJ2-1; D gene: NA; CDR3 protein: CASSLFGTDSNEQFF; CDR3 DNA: TGCGCCAGCAGCCTGTTCGGGACTGATTCCAATGAGCAGTTCTTC
V gene: TRBV19; clone size: NA; J gene: TRBJ2-7; D gene: TRBD1; CDR3 protein: CASSIDSGTGFYEQYF; CDR3 DNA: TGTGCCAGTAGTATAGACTCCGGGACAGGGTTTTACGAGCAGTACTTC
V gene: TRBV9; clone size: NA; J gene: TRBJ2-3; D gene: NA; CDR3 protein: CASSVEGRRARDTQYF; CDR3 DNA: TGTGCCAGCAGCGTAGAAGGTAGGAGGGCGCGGGATACGCAGTATTTT
V gene: TRBV6-4; clone size: few; J gene: TRBJ2-6; D gene: NA; CDR3 protein: CASSPVGNSGANVLTF; CDR3 DNA: TGTGCCAGCAGCCCAGTCGGGAACTCTGGGGCCAACGTCCTGACTTTC
V gene: TRBV5-1; clone size: NA; J gene: TRBJ1-1; D gene: NA; CDR3 protein: CASSLNAGNTEAFF; CDR3 DNA: TGCGCCAGCAGCTTGAATGCGGGGAACACTGAAGCTTTCTTT